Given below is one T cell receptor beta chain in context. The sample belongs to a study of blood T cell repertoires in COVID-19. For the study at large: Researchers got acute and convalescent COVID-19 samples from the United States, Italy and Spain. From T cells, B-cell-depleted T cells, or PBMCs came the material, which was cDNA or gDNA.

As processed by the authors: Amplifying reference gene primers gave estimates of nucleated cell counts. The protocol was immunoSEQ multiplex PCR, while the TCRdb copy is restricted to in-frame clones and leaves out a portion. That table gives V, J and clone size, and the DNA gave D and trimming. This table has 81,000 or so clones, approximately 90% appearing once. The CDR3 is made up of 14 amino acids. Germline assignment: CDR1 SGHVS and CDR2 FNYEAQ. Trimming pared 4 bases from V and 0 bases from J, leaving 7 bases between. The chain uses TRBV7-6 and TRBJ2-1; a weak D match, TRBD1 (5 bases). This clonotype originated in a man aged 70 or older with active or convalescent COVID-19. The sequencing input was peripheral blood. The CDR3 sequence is CASSSRVSYNEQFF. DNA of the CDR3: TGTGCCAGCAGCTCCAGGGTCTCCTACAATGAGCAGTTCTTC.